The clone carrying this TCR beta chain was recorded many times. Antigen specificity is unknown. This sample is part of a study of T cells in Graves' hyperthyroidism and ophthalmopathy. Broader study findings: Patients with ophthalmopathy were separated from those with stable hyperthyroidism by a 13 V-J model.

Per germline, CDR1 KGHDR and CDR2 SFDVKD. The CDR3 runs 16 residues. Deletions cut 4 bases from V and 0 bases from J, with 12 bases between. The investigators amplified TCR beta CDR3 regions from RNA transcripts. Primed by the HTBI set, a first-round RT-PCR was run on the TCR CDR3. Each CDR3 protein is one row after TCRdb ran MiXCR on the multiplex PCR reads. Here the sample spans a few hundred thousand distinct CDR3 sequences, about 16% being singletons. Diagnosis rested on symptoms, serum thyroxine and TRAb, thyroid ultrasound, and orbital computed tomography. The PBMCs were taken from roughly 9.3 ml of fresh peripheral blood.

This chain uses TRBV24-1 with TRBJ1-5; D possibly corresponds to TRBD1 (5 bases). The TCR sequence derives from a woman younger than 45 with Graves' ophthalmopathy. Input material: blood. CDR3 sequence (DNA): TGTGCCACCAGTGACCCAGGGTCCCCTAGCAATCAGCCCCAGCATTTT. It is translated as CATSDPGSPSNQPQHF.